Shown below are 27 T cell receptor beta chains from a single sample sequenced in a study of T cell responses to AZD1222 COVID-19 vaccine. Assay: immunoSEQ multiplex PCR; the TCRdb copy retains only in-frame clones and omits some. This table holds 150,000 to 200,000 clones, roughly 90% found once. This sample comprised peripheral blood, obtained 28 days after the second AZD1222 dose. These receptors all stem from an adult who received the AZD1222 COVID-19 vaccine.

This clone was detected only once. The chain's CDR3 is CASGRGNTEAFF. The CDR3 DNA sequence: TGTGCCAGCGGGCGGGGGAACACTGAAGCTTTCTTT. The chain links TRBV9 to TRBJ1-1; D unclear. With 7 bases removed from V and 1 base from J, the gap between germline ends came to 8 bases. Germline CDR1 is SGDLS and CDR2 is YYNGEE. The CDR3 extends over 12 amino acids.

The V gene is TRBV30, the J gene TRBJ1-2; tentatively, D is TRBD1 (6 bases). This CDR3 is 12 amino acids long. CDR1 and CDR2 (germline): GTSNPN, SVGIG (reference sequence). Trimming took off 6 bases at V and 7 bases at J, with 15 bases between the two ends. The CDR3 DNA follows: TGTGCCTGTGACAAGGGGGGATTTGGCTACACCTTC. Amino acid sequence: CACDKGGFGYTF.

The chain couples TRBV15 to TRBJ1-1; D ambiguous. V dropped 5 bases and J dropped 0 bases, with 10 bases sitting between them. From germline, CDR1 is LNHNV and CDR2 YYDKDF (reference sequence). CDR3 size: 14 residues. The CDR3 DNA reads as TGTGCCACCAGCCCTGGGAACGTGAACACTGAAGCTTTCTTT. Translating gives CATSPGNVNTEAFF.

This clone was detected a few times. The J gene is TRBJ2-3, the V gene TRBV7-9, with D perhaps given as TRBD1 or TRBD2 (5 bases each). V was pared by 7 bases and J by 2 bases, with 13 bases between. Germline-derived CDR1 and CDR2 are SEHNR and FQNEAQ (reference sequence). The length of the CDR3 is 14 residues. CDR3 DNA: TGTGCCAGCACCCCGGGACCCTCCACAGATACGCAGTATTTT. This gives the protein CASTPGPSTDTQYF.

CDR3 sequence (DNA): TGTGCCAGCAGCCAGGGTGTGGCAGGTGAGCAGTTCTTC. This sequence encodes CASSQGVAGEQFF. The gene calls are TRBV14 and TRBJ2-1; unclear D gene. The CDR3 runs 13 residues. Germline-derived CDR1 and CDR2 are SGHDN and FVKESK. Between the trimmed V and J ends, which lost 3 bases and 9 bases, there was a span of 12 bases.

Comment on this clone: Distinct nucleotide sequences in the sample also encode this CDR3. The chain recombines TRBV9 with TRBJ1-1; no reliable D call. CDR3 length: 14 amino acids. The germline CDR1 and CDR2 sequences are SGDLS and YYNGEE. Trimming cost V 2 bases and J 0 bases, with 8 bases left between them. CDR3 in amino acids: CASSVGRLNTEAFF. The CDR3 DNA is TGTGCCAGCAGCGTCGGCAGGCTGAACACTGAAGCTTTCTTT.

The genes are TRBV3-1 (or the pseudogene TRBV3-2) and TRBJ1-1; no firm D call. Trimming took off 2 bases at V and 8 bases at J, with 9 bases between the two ends. Germline-derived CDR1 and CDR2 are LGHDT and YNNKEL (reference sequence). The CDR3 is 12 residues long. In DNA form, the CDR3 reads TGTGCCAGCAGCCAATCGAGAAGAGAAGCTTTCTTT. Its protein is CASSQSRREAFF.

The gene calls are TRBV19 and TRBJ1-1; D not resolved. V lost 4 bases and J lost 1, with 10 bases in between. CDR3 size: 14 residues. CDR1 is LNHDA, CDR2 SQIVND, per germline (reference sequence). CDR3: CASSTRTENTEAFF. The DNA of the CDR3 is TGTGCCAGTAGTACCCGGACGGAGAACACTGAAGCTTTCTTT.

CDR3 loop: CASSVVAGGNTGELFF. DNA for the CDR3: TGTGCCAGCAGCGTAGTAGCCGGGGGAAACACCGGGGAGCTGTTTTTT. The V and J genes are TRBV7-9 and TRBJ2-2; TRBD2 might be the D (6 bases). There are 16 residues in the CDR3. Germline V lookup: CDR1 SEHNR, CDR2 FQNEAQ (reference sequence). V lost 5 bases, J lost 2 bases, and 15 bases lay in between. The full variable domain, completed using reference TRBV7-9 and TRBJ2-2, is DTGVSQNPRHKITKRGQNVTFRCDPISEHNRLYWYRQTLGQGPEFLTYFQNEAQLEKSRLLSDRFSAERPKGSFSTLEIQRTEQGDSAMYLCASSVVAGGNTGELFFGEGSRLTVL.

The V and J genes are TRBV19 and TRBJ1-5, with TRBD1 as a possible D gene (5 bases). Germline V lookup: CDR1 LNHDA, CDR2 SQIVND (reference sequence). V was shortened by 3 bases and J by 1 base, with 10 bases between the two germline ends. The CDR3 has 15 amino acids. The CDR3 loop reads CASSMQGLSNQPQHF. In DNA form, the CDR3 reads TGTGCCAGTAGTATGCAGGGTCTGAGCAATCAGCCCCAGCATTTT.

This chain links TRBV3-1 (or the pseudogene TRBV3-2) with TRBJ2-7, with D possibly being TRBD2 (5 bases). CDR3 length: 14 amino acids. Trimming pared 5 bases from V and 0 bases from J, leaving 11 bases between. Germline V gene data show CDR1 as LGHDT and CDR2 as YNNKEL (reference sequence). CDR3 nucleotides: TGTGCCAGCAGCTCTAATAGCGACTCCTACGAGCAGTACTTC. Translated, it gives CASSSNSDSYEQYF.

CDR3 region: CASSAGLYGYTF. In nucleotides, the CDR3 is TGTGCCAGCAGCGCCGGACTCTATGGCTACACCTTC. This sequence joins TRBV9 and TRBJ1-2; unclear D gene. Trimming stripped 3 bases from V and 4 bases from J, with 7 bases between. Germline loops: CDR1 SGDLS, CDR2 YYNGEE. This CDR3 is 12 amino acids long.

The chain joins TRBV7-2 to TRBJ2-1, with 11 bases aligning to TRBD1. CDR1 and CDR2 from the germline V gene are SGHTA and FQGNSA. J lost 6 bases, V lost 4 bases, and 11 bases had no gene match. The CDR3 has 17 residues. DNA for the CDR3: TGTGCCAGCAGCTCGAGAGCCGGGACAGGGGGTTTCAATGAGCAGTTCTTC. Protein: CASSSRAGTGGFNEQFF. The entire variable domain, with the rest obtained from reference TRBV7-2 and TRBJ2-1, is as follows: GAGVSQSPSNKVTEKGKDVELRCDPISGHTALYWYRQSLGQGLEFLIYFQGNSAPDKSGLPSDRFSAERTGGSVSTLTIQRTQQEDSAVYLCASSSRAGTGGFNEQFFGPGTRLTVL.

V and J are TRBV19 and TRBJ1-2; no clear D. Germline CDR1 LNHDA, CDR2 SQIVND (reference sequence). The V end lost 5 bases, the J end lost 4 bases, and 8 bases lay between the germline ends. This CDR3 is 12 amino acids long. This CDR3 reads CASSLRSYGYTF. In DNA, the CDR3 is TGTGCCAGTAGTCTCAGGTCCTATGGCTACACCTTC.

This rearrangement joins TRBV27 to TRBJ2-7, with unresolved D. V was clipped by 4 bases and J by 4 bases, with 17 bases between them. The CDR3 is 15 residues long. Germline V lookup: CDR1 MNHEY, CDR2 SMNVEV (reference sequence). This chain's CDR3 is CASSSSGRWGYEQYF. CDR3 nucleotide sequence: TGTGCCAGCAGTTCCTCGGGCCGGTGGGGTTACGAGCAGTACTTC.

V and J are TRBV10-3 and TRBJ1-2; perhaps TRBD1 as D (5 bases). This CDR3 comprises 15 residues. The germline gives CDR1 ENHRY, CDR2 SYGVKD. V dropped 6 bases and J dropped 0 bases, with 14 bases sitting between them. The CDR3, as DNA: TGTGCCATCAGGGCAGAGGGGAGAGCTAACTATGGCTACACCTTC. Amino acid sequence: CAIRAEGRANYGYTF.

The rearrangement joins TRBV6-1 to TRBJ2-1; D may correspond to TRBD1 or TRBD2 (6 bases each). Between the trimmed V and J ends, which lost 1 base and 12 bases, there was a span of 13 bases. CDR3 length: 13 residues. Looked up from germline, CDR1 is MNHNS and CDR2 is SASEGT. CDR3 nucleotide sequence: TGTGCCAGCAGTGAAGTTTGGGGGGCTGGGCAGTTCTTC. Translating gives CASSEVWGAGQFF.

The genes are TRBV27 and TRBJ2-3, with a weak D call TRBD2 (5 bases). V gave up 6 bases and J gave up 0 bases, with 10 bases separating them. This CDR3 region has 14 residues. CDR1 is MNHEY and CDR2 is SMNVEV in the germline V gene (reference sequence). CDR3 sequence: CASSRLLSTDTQYF. As DNA, the CDR3 is TGTGCCAGCAGCCGACTACTGAGCACAGATACGCAGTATTTT.

The chain is built from TRBV30 and TRBJ1-2; D possibly corresponds to TRBD1 (5 bases). The CDR3 is 16 amino acids. V lost 5 bases to trimming and J lost 4 bases, with 23 bases between them. Germline CDR1 reads GTSNPN; CDR2 reads SVGIG (reference sequence). In DNA form, the CDR3 reads TGTGCCTGGGTTTCTGAGGGGACCTATCTCGGCTATGGCTACACCTTC. Its protein product is CAWVSEGTYLGYGYTF.

The chain joins TRBV28 to TRBJ1-6; D perhaps matches TRBD1 (5 bases). Trimming shortened V by 6 bases and J by 4 bases, and 7 bases separated the two germline ends. Germline values: CDR1 MDHEN, CDR2 SYDVKM. This CDR3 contains 13 residues. The CDR3 protein is CASSREYNSPLHF. The CDR3, as DNA: TGTGCCAGCAGCAGGGAGTATAATTCACCCCTCCACTTT.

The gene calls are TRBV9 and TRBJ2-2; no definite D call. CDR3 length: 16 residues. Trimming removed 4 bases from V and 6 bases from J, with 19 bases in between. Germline CDR1 reads SGDLS; CDR2 reads YYNGEE. CDR3 nucleotides: TGTGCCAGCAGCCCCCCCCACAACCTTTGGGCCGGGGAGCTGTTTTTT. As protein: CASSPPHNLWAGELFF.

V gene TRBV7-2 combines with J gene TRBJ2-3; D is ambiguous. V was clipped by 3 bases and J by 4 bases, with 8 bases between them. Germline loops: CDR1 SGHTA, CDR2 FQGNSA. CDR3 size: 13 residues. The CDR3 sequence is CASSFAGSDTQYF. CDR3 in DNA: TGTGCCAGCAGCTTTGCTGGGTCAGATACGCAGTATTTT. The full variable domain, in which reference TRBV7-2 and TRBJ2-3 provide the parts outside the CDR3, is GAGVSQSPSNKVTEKGKDVELRCDPISGHTALYWYRQSLGQGLEFLIYFQGNSAPDKSGLPSDRFSAERTGGSVSTLTIQRTQQEDSAVYLCASSFAGSDTQYFGPGTRLTVL.

V and J are TRBV7-9 and TRBJ1-1; 9 positions match TRBD1. V shed 6 bases and J 2 bases; nucleotides not matched to a gene: 16. Looked up from germline, CDR1 is SEHNR and CDR2 is FQNEAQ (reference sequence). The CDR3 is 18 amino acids. The CDR3 region has the DNA TGTGCCAGCAGACTGACGAAATCCTCGACAGGGGGTAACACTGAAGCTTTCTTT. It translates to CASRLTKSSTGGNTEAFF.

The chain combines TRBV2 with TRBJ2-7; TRBD1 is a possible D gene (5 bases). The CDR3 sequence is 14 residues long. The V gene lost 7 bases and the J gene lost 2 bases, with 15 bases spanning the gap. The germline V gene has CDR1 SNHLY and CDR2 FYNNEI. The CDR3 DNA reads as TGTGCCAGCAAGTTGGCAGGGATCGCCTACGAGCAGTACTTC. It codes for CASKLAGIAYEQYF.

CDR3 sequence (DNA): TGTGCCAGTAGTATCTCAAGCAATGAGCAGTTCTTC. It yields the protein CASSISSNEQFF. The rearrangement joins TRBV19 to TRBJ2-1; D uncertain. Germline V lookup: CDR1 LNHDA, CDR2 SQIVND (reference sequence). With 3 bases removed from V and 6 bases from J, the gap between germline ends came to 6 bases. The CDR3 is made up of 12 amino acids.

The CDR3: CASSIVTTVSGTEAFF. The CDR3 DNA is TGTGCCAGTAGTATAGTTACGACCGTATCGGGCACTGAAGCTTTCTTT. The chain joins TRBV19 to TRBJ1-1, with D unresolved. Germline CDR1 LNHDA, CDR2 SQIVND (reference sequence). The CDR3 length is 16 residues. V dropped 1 base and J dropped 4 bases, with 16 bases sitting between them. The complete variable domain, with remaining parts taken from reference TRBV19 and TRBJ1-1, reads DGGITQSPKYLFRKEGQNVTLSCEQNLNHDAMYWYRQDPGQGLRLIYYSQIVNDFQKGDIAEGYSVSREKKESFPLTVTSAQKNPTAFYLCASSIVTTVSGTEAFFGQGTRLTVV.

The chain joins TRBV10-1 to TRBJ1-5; D uncertain. The ends were cut back, 2 bases at V and 10 bases at J, with 0 bases in the middle. The germline V gene encodes CDR1 WNHNN and CDR2 SYGVQD (reference sequence). The CDR3 length is 9 residues. CDR3 protein: CASSEPQHF. The CDR3 nucleotides read TGCGCCAGCAGTGAGCCCCAGCATTTT.